The sequence of this T cell receptor beta chain was determined in a study of shared clonotypes between healthy human individuals. Study information: Three plates were used per donor for CD4 naive, three for CD4 memory, two for CD8 naive and one for CD8 memory.

It was CD45RO-negative cells, positively selected for CCR7, that made up naive CD8 cells, with terminally differentiated effector memory CD45RA+ cells excluded. As for this clone: As yet, its antigen is unknown.

The CDR3 contains 16 residues. Between the trimmed V and J ends, which lost 7 bases and 0 bases, there was a span of 15 bases. CDR1 and CDR2 from the germline V gene are LNHDA and SQIVND (reference sequence). Study-wide points: Generally, estimated richness proved larger in naive subsets than it did in memory subsets.

Sequenced by immunoSEQ multiplex PCR; TCRdb stores in-frame clones only, minus some. The sample lists approximately 2,200,000 clones, approximately 94% occurring once. The rearrangement links TRBV19 to TRBJ2-2, with a weak D call TRBD1 (6 bases). This receptor was obtained from a man younger than 35 in good health. Some clones in this sample may be carry-over from other donors' samples. Sequenced material: naive CD8+ T cells from PBMCs. The CDR3 coding sequence is TGTGCCAGTACGATGACAGGCCTCGCGAACACCGGGGAGCTGTTTTTT. The encoded protein is CASTMTGLANTGELFF.